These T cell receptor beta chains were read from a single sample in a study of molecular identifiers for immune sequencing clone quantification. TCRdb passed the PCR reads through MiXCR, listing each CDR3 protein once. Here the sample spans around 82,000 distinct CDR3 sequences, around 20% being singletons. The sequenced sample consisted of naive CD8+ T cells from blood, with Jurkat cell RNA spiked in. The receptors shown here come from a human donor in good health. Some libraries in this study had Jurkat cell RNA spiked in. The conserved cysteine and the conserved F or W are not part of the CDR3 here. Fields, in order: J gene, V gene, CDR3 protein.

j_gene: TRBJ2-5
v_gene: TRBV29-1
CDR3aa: SVPATARQETQY

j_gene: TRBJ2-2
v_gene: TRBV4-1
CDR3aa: ASSAGTGGFGELF

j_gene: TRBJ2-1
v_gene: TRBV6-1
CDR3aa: ASGGGWLQF

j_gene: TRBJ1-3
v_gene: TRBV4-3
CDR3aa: ASSQDRVGNTIY

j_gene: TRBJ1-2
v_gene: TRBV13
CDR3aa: ATAGADLYGYT

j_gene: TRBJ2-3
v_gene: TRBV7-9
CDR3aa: ASSPPGTETDTQY

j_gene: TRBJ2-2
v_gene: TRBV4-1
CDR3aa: ASSQEGTGLTGELF

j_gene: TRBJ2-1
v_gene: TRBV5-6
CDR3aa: ASSSPHKVDEQF

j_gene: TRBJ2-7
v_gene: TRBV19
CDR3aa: ASSPGLAGFYEQY

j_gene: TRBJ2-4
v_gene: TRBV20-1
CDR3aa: SARDSGRAGYAKNIQY

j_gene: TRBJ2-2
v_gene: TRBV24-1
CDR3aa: ATRDKNTGELF

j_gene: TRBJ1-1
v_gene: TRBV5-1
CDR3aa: ASSFEGTEAF

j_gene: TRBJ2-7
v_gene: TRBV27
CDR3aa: ASSFSGRGQEQY

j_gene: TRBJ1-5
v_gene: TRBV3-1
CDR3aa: ASSQDLYQPQH

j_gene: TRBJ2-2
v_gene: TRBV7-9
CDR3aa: ASSLSPGTIGTGELF

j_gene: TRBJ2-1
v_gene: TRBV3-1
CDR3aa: ASSPPSRVHNEQF

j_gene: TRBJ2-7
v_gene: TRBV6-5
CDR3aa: ASSYSGTAEY

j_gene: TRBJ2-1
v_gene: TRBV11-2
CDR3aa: ASSRQAEQF

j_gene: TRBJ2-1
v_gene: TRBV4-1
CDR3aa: ASSQETSGGYYEQF

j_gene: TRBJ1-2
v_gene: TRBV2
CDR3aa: ASSEGYGKEQDYGYT

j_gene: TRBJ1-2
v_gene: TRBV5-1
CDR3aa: ASSLARGDGGYT

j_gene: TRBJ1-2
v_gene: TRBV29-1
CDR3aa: SVEGPVNYGYT

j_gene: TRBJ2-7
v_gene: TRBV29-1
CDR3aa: SVSSGRGPNEQY

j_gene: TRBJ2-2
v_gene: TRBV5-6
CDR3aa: ASSLEFRGGASGELF

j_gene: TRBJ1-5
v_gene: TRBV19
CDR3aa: ASSMWGFQPQH

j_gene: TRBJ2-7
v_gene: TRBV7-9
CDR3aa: ASSLRPGQSYEQY

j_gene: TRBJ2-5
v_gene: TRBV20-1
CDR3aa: SARDSYQETQY

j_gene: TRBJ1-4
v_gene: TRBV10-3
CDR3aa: AIGAENNEKLF

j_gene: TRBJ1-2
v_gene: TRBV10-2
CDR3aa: ASSTGGRSYGYT

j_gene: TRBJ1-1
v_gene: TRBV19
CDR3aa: ASSPFSSRDTEAF

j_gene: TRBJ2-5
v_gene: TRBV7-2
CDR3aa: ASSLGVQTQY

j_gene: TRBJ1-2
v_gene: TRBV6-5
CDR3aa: ASSYSGQGSYGYT

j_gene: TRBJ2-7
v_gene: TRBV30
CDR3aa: AWGQSYEQY

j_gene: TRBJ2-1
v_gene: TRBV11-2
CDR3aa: ASSRFFGDNEQF

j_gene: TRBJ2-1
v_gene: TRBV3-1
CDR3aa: ASSQYRNGNEQF

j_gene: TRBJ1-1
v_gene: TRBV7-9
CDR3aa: ASRLGSNTEAF

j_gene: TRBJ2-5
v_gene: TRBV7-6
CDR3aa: ASSLPTGTSGRVKETQY

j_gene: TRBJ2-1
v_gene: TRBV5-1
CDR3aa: ASSIGTSGPVYNEQF

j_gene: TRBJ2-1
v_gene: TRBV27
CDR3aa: ASSFVQGGRGEQF

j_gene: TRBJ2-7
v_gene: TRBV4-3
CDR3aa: ASSPTSGTPYEQY

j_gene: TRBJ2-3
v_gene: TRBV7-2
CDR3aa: ASSPGTPDTQY

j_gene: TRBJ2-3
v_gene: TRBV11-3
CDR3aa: ASSLRGDGTDTQY

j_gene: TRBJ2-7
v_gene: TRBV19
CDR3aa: ASSPSGGAYEQY

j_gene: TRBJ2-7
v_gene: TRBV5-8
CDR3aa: ASSFGSGAYEQY

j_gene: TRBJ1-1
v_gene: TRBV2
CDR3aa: ASSDSGSRAEAF

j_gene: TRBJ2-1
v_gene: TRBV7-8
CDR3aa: ASSSSGTSNEQF

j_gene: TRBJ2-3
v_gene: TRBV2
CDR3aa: ASSGLAGVSTDTQY